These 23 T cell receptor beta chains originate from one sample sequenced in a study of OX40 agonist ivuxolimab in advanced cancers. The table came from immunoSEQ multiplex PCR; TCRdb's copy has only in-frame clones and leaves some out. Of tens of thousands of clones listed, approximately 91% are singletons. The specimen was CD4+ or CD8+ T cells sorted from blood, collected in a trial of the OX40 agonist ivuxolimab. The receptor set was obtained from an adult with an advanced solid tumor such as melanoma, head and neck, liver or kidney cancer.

This chain's CDR3 is CAWGVLRQETQYF. DNA for the CDR3: TGTGCCTGGGGGGTGCTCCGCCAAGAGACCCAGTACTTC. This rearrangement joins TRBV30 to TRBJ2-5, with D unresolved. Trimming removed 5 bases at V and 1 base at J, with 11 bases between. Germline V gene data show CDR1 as GTSNPN and CDR2 as SVGIG (reference sequence). The CDR3 runs 13 residues.

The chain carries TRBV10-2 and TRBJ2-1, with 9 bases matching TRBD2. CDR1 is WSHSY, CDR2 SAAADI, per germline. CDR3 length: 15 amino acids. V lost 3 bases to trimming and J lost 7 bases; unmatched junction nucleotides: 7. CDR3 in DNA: TGCGCCAGCAGTGATTGGCGACTAGCGGAGAATGAGCAGTTCTTC. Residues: CASSDWRLAENEQFF.

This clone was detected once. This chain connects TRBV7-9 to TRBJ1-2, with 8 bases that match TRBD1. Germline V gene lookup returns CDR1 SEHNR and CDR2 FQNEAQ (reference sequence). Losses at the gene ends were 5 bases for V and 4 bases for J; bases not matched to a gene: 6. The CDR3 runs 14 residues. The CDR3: CASSPGQGRYGYTF. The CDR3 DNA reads TGTGCCAGCAGCCCAGGACAGGGACGCTATGGCTACACCTTC.

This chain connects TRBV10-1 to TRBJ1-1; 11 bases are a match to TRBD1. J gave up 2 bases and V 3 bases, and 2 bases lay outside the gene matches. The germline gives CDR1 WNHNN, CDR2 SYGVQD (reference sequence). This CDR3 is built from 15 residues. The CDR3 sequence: CASSDGTGGNTEAFF. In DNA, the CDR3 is TGCGCCAGCAGTGACGGGACAGGGGGAAACACTGAAGCTTTCTTT.

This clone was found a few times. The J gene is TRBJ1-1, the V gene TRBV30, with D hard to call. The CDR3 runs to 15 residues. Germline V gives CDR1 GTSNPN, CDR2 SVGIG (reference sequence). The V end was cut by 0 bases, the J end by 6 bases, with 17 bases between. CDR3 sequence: CAWSVGGLGFSEAFF. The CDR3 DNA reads TGTGCCTGGAGTGTAGGTGGGCTCGGGTTTTCTGAAGCTTTCTTT.

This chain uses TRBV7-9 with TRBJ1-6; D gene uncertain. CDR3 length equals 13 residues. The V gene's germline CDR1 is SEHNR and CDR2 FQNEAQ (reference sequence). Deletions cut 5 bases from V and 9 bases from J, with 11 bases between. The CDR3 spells CASSLKEGSPLHF. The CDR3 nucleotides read TGTGCCAGCAGCCTCAAAGAGGGTTCACCCCTCCACTTT. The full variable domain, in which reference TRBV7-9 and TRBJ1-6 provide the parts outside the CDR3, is DTGVSQNPRHKITKRGQNVTFRCDPISEHNRLYWYRQTLGQGPEFLTYFQNEAQLEKSRLLSDRFSAERPKGSFSTLEIQRTEQGDSAMYLCASSLKEGSPLHFGNGTRLTVT.

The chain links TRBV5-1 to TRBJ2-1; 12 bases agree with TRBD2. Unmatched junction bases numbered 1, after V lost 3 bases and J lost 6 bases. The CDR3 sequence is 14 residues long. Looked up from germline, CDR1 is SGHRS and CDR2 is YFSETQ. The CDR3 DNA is TGCGCCAGCAGCTCGGGACTAGCGGGCAATGAGCAGTTCTTC. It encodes CASSSGLAGNEQFF. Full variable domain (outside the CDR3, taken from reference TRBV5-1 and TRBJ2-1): KAGVTQTPRYLIKTRGQQVTLSCSPISGHRSVSWYQQTPGQGLQFLFEYFSETQRNKGNFPGRFSGRQFSNSRSEMNVSTLELGDSALYLCASSSGLAGNEQFFGPGTRLTVL.

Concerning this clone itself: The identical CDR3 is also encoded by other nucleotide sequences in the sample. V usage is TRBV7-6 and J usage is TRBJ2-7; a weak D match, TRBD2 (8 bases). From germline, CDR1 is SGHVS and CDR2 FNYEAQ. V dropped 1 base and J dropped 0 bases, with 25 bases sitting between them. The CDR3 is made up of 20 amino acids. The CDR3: CASSLGASVSGGTSSYEQYF. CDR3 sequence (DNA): TGTGCCAGCAGCTTAGGTGCTTCAGTTTCAGGGGGGACTAGCTCCTACGAGCAGTACTTC.

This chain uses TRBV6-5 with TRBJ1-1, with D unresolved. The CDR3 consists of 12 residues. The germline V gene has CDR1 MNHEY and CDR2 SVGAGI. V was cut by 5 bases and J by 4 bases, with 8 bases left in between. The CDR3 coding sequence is TGTGCCAGCAGTAGCTGGGGCACTGAAGCTTTCTTT. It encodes CASSSWGTEAFF.

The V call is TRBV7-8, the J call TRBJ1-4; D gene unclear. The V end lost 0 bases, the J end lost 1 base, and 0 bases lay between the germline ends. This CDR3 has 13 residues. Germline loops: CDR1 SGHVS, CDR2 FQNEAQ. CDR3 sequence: CASSLATNEKLFF. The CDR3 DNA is TGTGCCAGCAGCTTAGCAACTAATGAAAAACTGTTTTTT. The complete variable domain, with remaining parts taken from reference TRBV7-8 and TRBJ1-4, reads GAGVSQSPRYKVAKRGQDVALRCDPISGHVSLFWYQQALGQGPEFLTYFQNEAQLDKSGLPSDRFFAERPEGSVSTLKIQRTQQEDSAVYLCASSLATNEKLFFGSGTQLSVL.

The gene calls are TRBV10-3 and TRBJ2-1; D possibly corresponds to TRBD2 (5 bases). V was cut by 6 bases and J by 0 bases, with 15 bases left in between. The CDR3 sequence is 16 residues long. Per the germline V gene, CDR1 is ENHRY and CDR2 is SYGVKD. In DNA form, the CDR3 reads TGTGCCATCAGCTCCGCTAGCACTCGCTCCTACAATGAGCAGTTCTTC. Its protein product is CAISSASTRSYNEQFF.

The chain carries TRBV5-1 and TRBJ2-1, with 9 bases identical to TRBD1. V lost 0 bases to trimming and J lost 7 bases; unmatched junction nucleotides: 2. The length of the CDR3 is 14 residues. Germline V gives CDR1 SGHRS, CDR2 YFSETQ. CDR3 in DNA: TGCGCCAGCAGCTTGGGGACAGGGGATAATGAGCAGTTCTTC. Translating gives CASSLGTGDNEQFF.

The CDR3 nucleotides are TGTGCCAGCAGCTCGACGGACCGGCCACGCGGCTACACCTTC. It encodes CASSSTDRPRGYTF. This rearrangement joins TRBV5-6 to TRBJ1-2; the D is unclear. This CDR3 has 14 amino acids. Trimming removed 3 bases from V and 8 bases from J, with 17 bases in between. Germline CDR1 is SGHDT and CDR2 is YYEEEE.

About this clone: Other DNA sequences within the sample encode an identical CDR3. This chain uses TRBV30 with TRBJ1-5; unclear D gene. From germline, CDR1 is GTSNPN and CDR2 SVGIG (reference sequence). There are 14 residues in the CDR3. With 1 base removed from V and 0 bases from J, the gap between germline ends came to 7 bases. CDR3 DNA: TGTGCCTGGAGTGCGGGGTATAGCAATCAGCCCCAGCATTTT. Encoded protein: CAWSAGYSNQPQHF.

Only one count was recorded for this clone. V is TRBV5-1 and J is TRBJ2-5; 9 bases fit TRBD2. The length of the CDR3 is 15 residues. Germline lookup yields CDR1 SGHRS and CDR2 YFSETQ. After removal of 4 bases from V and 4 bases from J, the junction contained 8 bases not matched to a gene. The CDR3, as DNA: TGCGCCAGCAGCCCGGGAGGTAGCGGGAGAGAGACCCAGTACTTC. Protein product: CASSPGGSGRETQYF.

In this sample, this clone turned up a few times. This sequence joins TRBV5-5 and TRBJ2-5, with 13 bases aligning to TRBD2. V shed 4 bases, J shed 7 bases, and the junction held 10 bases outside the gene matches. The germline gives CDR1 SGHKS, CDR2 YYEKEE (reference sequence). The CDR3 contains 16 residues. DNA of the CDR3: TGTGCCAGCAGCCTTCGGACTAGCGGGAGTCGAGTGACCCAGTACTTC. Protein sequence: CASSLRTSGSRVTQYF.

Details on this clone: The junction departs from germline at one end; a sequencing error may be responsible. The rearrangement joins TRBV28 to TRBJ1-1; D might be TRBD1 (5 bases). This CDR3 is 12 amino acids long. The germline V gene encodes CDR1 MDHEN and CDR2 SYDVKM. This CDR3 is CASTETDNETFF. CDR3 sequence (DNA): TGTGCCAGCACCGAAACGGACAATGAAACTTTCTTT. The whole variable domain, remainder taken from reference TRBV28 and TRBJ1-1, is DVKVTQSSRYLVKRTGEKVFLECVQDMDHENMFWYRQDPGLGLRLIYFSYDVKMKEKGDIPEGYSVSREKKERFSLILESASTNQTSMYLCASTETDNETFFGQGTRLTVV.

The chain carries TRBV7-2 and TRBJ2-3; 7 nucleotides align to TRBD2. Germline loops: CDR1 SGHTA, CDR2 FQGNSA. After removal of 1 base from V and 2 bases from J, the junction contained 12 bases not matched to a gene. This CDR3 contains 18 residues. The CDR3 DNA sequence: TGTGCCAGCAGCTTAGGCCCGGGTCTAGCGGCCAACACAGATACGCAGTATTTT. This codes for CASSLGPGLAANTDTQYF.

The CDR3, as DNA: TGTGCCAGCAGCTTAGGGGGCGGCCGCGCCTACGAGCAGTACTTC. Translated: CASSLGGGRAYEQYF. The J gene is TRBJ2-7, the V gene TRBV13; D uncertain. Trimming removed 0 bases from V and 2 bases from J, with 11 bases in between. The CDR3 is made up of 15 amino acids. Germline V gene data show CDR1 as PRHDT and CDR2 as FYEKMQ (reference sequence).

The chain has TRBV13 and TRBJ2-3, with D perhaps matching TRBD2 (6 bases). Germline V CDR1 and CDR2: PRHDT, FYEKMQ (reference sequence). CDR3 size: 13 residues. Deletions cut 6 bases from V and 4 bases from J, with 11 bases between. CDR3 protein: CASSATRADTQYF. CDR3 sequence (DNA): TGTGCCAGCAGTGCGACTAGAGCAGATACGCAGTATTTT. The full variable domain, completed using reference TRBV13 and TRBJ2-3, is AAGVIQSPRHLIKEKRETATLKCYPIPRHDTVYWYQQGPGQDPQFLISFYEKMQSDKGSIPDRFSAQQFSDYHSELNMSSLELGDSALYFCASSATRADTQYFGPGTRLTVL.

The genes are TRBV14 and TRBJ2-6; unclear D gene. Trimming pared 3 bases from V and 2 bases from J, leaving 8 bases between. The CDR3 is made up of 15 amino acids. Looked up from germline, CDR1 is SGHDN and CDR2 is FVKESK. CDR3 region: CASSQGLAGANVLTF. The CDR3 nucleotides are TGTGCCAGCAGCCAGGGTTTAGCTGGGGCCAACGTCCTGACTTTC.

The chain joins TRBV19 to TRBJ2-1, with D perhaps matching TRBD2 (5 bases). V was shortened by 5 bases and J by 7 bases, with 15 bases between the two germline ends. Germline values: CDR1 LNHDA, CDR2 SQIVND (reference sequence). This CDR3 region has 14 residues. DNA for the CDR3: TGTGCCAGTAGTCTGAGGGCCTTCGGGAATGAGCAGTTCTTC. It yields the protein CASSLRAFGNEQFF.

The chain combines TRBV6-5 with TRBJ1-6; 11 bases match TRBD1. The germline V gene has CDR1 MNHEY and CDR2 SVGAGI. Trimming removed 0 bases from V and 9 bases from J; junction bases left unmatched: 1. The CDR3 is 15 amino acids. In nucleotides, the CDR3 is TGTGCCAGCAGTTACTCGGGGACAGGGGGTTCACCCCTCCACTTT. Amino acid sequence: CASSYSGTGGSPLHF.